The T cell receptor (beta chain) under discussion was sequenced for a study of blood T cell repertoires in COVID-19. How the authors handled the data: Amplification from reference gene primers served as the basis for estimated nucleated cell counts. Libraries were prepared by immunoSEQ multiplex PCR; TCRdb keeps only in-frame clonotypes and omits some of them. V, J and clone size are those of that table, while D and trimming were read from the DNA. Seen here are approximately 150,000 clones, roughly 90% observed once, and the top ten hold 15% to 20%. V was trimmed by 4 bases and J by 0 bases, leaving 13 bases between them. Germline V gives CDR1 SQVTM, CDR2 ANQGSEA. The CDR3 spans 15 residues.

This chain joins TRBV29-1 and TRBJ1-5; no clear D gene. The material sequenced was peripheral blood. The source is a man in his 60s with active or convalescent COVID-19. CDR3 residues: CSVVPLQNSNQPQHF. CDR3 in DNA: TGCAGCGTTGTCCCCTTACAGAATAGCAATCAGCCCCAGCATTTT.